Below, 19 T cell receptor beta chains from the same sample are listed, as sequenced in a study of CXCR3-negative and CXCR3-positive naive CD8 T cells. 5' RACE that incorporated UMI labels was used to prepare the TRB cDNA libraries. TCRdb reanalyzed the 5' RACE reads and collapses them to one entry per CDR3 protein, without DNA. The specimen's table records about 43,000 distinct CDR3 sequences. The sequenced sample consisted of memory CD8+ T cells from blood. These receptors were taken from a human donor in good health. Some clones in this sample may be carry-over from other donors' samples.

The genes are TRBV3-1 and TRBJ2-1; TCRdb picks TRBD2, but there is no DNA to check that call. CDR1 and CDR2 from the germline V gene are LGHDT and YNNKEL (reference sequence). CDR3 length: 14 amino acids. The CDR3 reads CASSRRDERNEQFF.

The rearrangement uses TRBV4-3 and TRBJ2-1. This CDR3 region has 14 residues. Looked up from germline, CDR1 is LGHNA and CDR2 is YSLEER. CDR3 amino acids: CASSQKEAYNEQFF.

V gene TRBV10-3 combines with J gene TRBJ2-2; the D call of TRBD2 rests on TCRdb alone, since no DNA is present to check it. CDR3 length equals 15 residues. CDR1 is ENHRY, CDR2 SYGVKD, per germline. The CDR3 is CAIFSAGSLAGELFF.

The chain couples TRBV12-3 or TRBV12-4 to TRBJ2-2; no DNA is available, so the TRBD1 call from TCRdb remains unchecked. This CDR3 has 16 amino acids. This CDR3 reads CASSFLRDLNTGELFF.

The rearrangement links TRBV5-6 to TRBJ2-7. Germline lookup yields CDR1 SGHDT and CDR2 YYEEEE. This CDR3 region has 14 residues. CDR3 in amino acids: CASSLAGELEEQYF.

The V and J genes are TRBV7-9 and TRBJ2-1; the D gene TCRdb calls, TRBD1, cannot be checked with no DNA. The V gene's germline CDR1 is SEHNR and CDR2 FQNEAQ (reference sequence). The CDR3 extends over 17 amino acids. The CDR3: CASSLAPQGIMANKQFF.

The rearrangement joins TRBV20-1 to TRBJ1-5. Germline-derived CDR1 and CDR2 are DFQATT and SNEGSKA (reference sequence). The CDR3 is made up of 14 amino acids. The CDR3 loop reads CSARDLGSDQPQHF.

The gene calls are TRBV5-1 and TRBJ1-5; TCRdb's D gene call, TRBD1, goes unchecked for lack of DNA. The CDR3 extends over 14 amino acids. Germline V gene lookup returns CDR1 SGHRS and CDR2 YFSETQ. This CDR3 is CASSLVGGDQPQHF.

The V and J genes are TRBV7-9 and TRBJ2-1; without DNA, the TCRdb call of TRBD1 cannot be checked. Germline assignment: CDR1 SEHNR and CDR2 FQNEAQ (reference sequence). The CDR3 loop spans 14 amino acids. Here the CDR3 reads CASSQDRGFNEQFF.

The chain couples TRBV20-1 to TRBJ2-1; TCRdb names TRBD2, which stays unverified in the absence of DNA. The CDR3 is 15 amino acids. The germline gives CDR1 DFQATT, CDR2 SNEGSKA (reference sequence). CDR3 region: CSAPTSGGSYNEQFF.

This chain uses TRBV5-1 with TRBJ2-1; TCRdb's assignment of TRBD2 cannot be checked, as there is no DNA. Looked up from germline, CDR1 is SGHRS and CDR2 is YFSETQ. This CDR3 has 15 residues. This chain's CDR3 is CASSLKRVTYNEQFF. Using reference TRBV5-1 and TRBJ2-1 for the parts outside the CDR3, the full variable domain is KAGVTQTPRYLIKTRGQQVTLSCSPISGHRSVSWYQQTPGQGLQFLFEYFSETQRNKGNFPGRFSGRQFSNSRSEMNVSTLELGDSALYLCASSLKRVTYNEQFFGPGTRLTVL.

The V gene is TRBV28, the J gene TRBJ2-1; the TRBD2 assignment by TCRdb is unverifiable without DNA. Germline V CDR1 and CDR2: MDHEN, SYDVKM. The CDR3 consists of 20 residues. CDR3 residues: CASSFAASSLVGGSWHEQFF.

V is TRBV25-1 and J is TRBJ1-6. The CDR3 covers 14 residues. The germline V gene encodes CDR1 MGHDK and CDR2 SYGVNS. CDR3 loop: CASIGSSYNSPLHF.

The V and J genes are TRBV2 and TRBJ1-2; the TCRdb D gene call, TRBD1, has no DNA to confirm it. Germline CDR1 and CDR2: SNHLY and FYNNEI. The CDR3 is 14 residues long. This CDR3 is CASSEREGDYGYTF.

The V gene is TRBV20-1, the J gene TRBJ1-1; as DNA is missing, the TRBD1 call by TCRdb cannot be tested. The CDR3 loop spans 15 amino acids. CDR1 and CDR2 (germline): DFQATT, SNEGSKA (reference sequence). This CDR3 reads CSARGTVRGYTEAFF.

The V and J genes are TRBV27 and TRBJ2-5. The germline CDR1 and CDR2 sequences are MNHEY and SMNVEV (reference sequence). This CDR3 comprises 11 residues. CDR3 amino acids: CASIEQETQYF.

The rearrangement links TRBV29-1 to TRBJ2-2; TCRdb's D call, TRBD1, is unchecked because there is no DNA. The CDR3 runs 15 residues. Germline V lookup: CDR1 SQVTM, CDR2 ANQGSEA. CDR3 region: CSVEDTAGVTGELFF.

This chain connects TRBV29-1 to TRBJ2-1; TCRdb's D gene call, TRBD2, goes unchecked for lack of DNA. The germline V gene has CDR1 SQVTM and CDR2 ANQGSEA. CDR3 length: 11 amino acids. This chain's CDR3 is CSSWGGNEQFF.

This CDR3 reads CASNPLEPRETQYF. The chain is built from TRBV12-3 or TRBV12-4 and TRBJ2-5. The CDR3 loop spans 14 amino acids.